This T cell receptor (beta chain) was identified in a study of blood T cell repertoires in COVID-19. At the level of the study: Italy, Spain and the United States were the sources of the convalescent and acute COVID-19 samples.

This clone was observed once. V was clipped by 2 bases and J by 5 bases, with 13 bases between them. Germline assignment: CDR1 MNHEY and CDR2 SVGEGT. The CDR3 has 14 amino acids. The table came from immunoSEQ multiplex PCR; TCRdb's copy has only in-frame clones and leaves some out. The profile shows 130,000 to 150,000 clones, about 83% of them singletons. This chain uses TRBV6-2 or TRBV6-3 with TRBJ2-7; TRBD1 might be the D (6 bases). The clonotype originates from a woman aged 50 to 60 with active or convalescent COVID-19. The sample taken for sequencing was peripheral blood. The CDR3 DNA reads as TGTGCCAGCAGTTACGAGGGCAGGGGCCACGAGCAGTACTTC. Translated: CASSYEGRGHEQYF.